This TCR beta chain was recorded in a study of spatial heterogeneity in lung cancer. In the study overall: A total of over 70 untreated early-stage non-small cell lung cancer patients served as donors. Where available, sequencing covered follow-up PBMC samples, taken at a median of around two years after resection.

The time point denotes: blood at routine non-recurrence follow-up after resection. The authors sequenced whole RNA from tumor, nontumor lung or frozen PBMC without sorting. The presence of a unique molecular identifier marked each TCR cDNA molecule. TCRdb reanalysed the 5' RACE reads using MiXCR and keeps one entry per CDR3 protein. Among about 52,000 distinct CDR3 sequences listed, about 7.4% were seen once. General study findings and limits: In blood, ubiquitous expanded tumor TCRs appeared more at resection than follow-up.

This clonotype was counted at least ten times. Its antigen is not identified. V was cut by 6 bases and J by 7 bases, with 19 bases left in between. CDR3 size: 14 residues. Germline V gives CDR1 SQVTM, CDR2 ANQGSEA. The rearrangement joins TRBV29-1 to TRBJ2-4; no definite D call. The material was PBMCs, obtained at follow-up. The sequence was collected from a female donor with early-stage non-small cell lung cancer. This CDR3 reads CSVIPINPGNIQYF. Here the CDR3 DNA reads TGCAGCGTAATACCTATTAACCCCGGGAACATTCAGTACTTC.